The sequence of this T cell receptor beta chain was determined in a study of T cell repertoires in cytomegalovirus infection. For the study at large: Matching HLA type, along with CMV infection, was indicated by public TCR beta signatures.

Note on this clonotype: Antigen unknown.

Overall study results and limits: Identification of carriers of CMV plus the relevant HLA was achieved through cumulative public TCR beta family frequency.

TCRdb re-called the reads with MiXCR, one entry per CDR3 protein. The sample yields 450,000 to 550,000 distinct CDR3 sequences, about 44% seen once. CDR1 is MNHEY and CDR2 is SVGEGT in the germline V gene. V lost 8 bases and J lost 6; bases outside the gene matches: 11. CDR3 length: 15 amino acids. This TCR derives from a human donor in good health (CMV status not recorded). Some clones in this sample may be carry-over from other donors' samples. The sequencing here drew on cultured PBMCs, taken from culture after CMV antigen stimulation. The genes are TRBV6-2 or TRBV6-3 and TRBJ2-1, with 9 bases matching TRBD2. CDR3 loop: CASVKSGRSGNEQFF. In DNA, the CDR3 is TGTGCCAGCGTTAAAAGCGGGAGGAGTGGCAATGAGCAGTTCTTC.